A single T cell receptor (beta chain) is shown here with its context. This receptor's antigen is unknown. No base quality information exists; no much larger clone differs at one position. The CDR3 measures 12 amino acids from cysteine to phenylalanine. Only the CDR3 DNA is retained, 36 bases long and in frame from the first base. At the junction V is shortened by 9 bases and J by 0 bases, with 6 bases in between. CDR1 LNHDA and CDR2 SQIVND were looked up in the germline V gene (reference sequence). For sequencing of the TCRbeta CDR3 region, genomic DNA was extracted from the sorted cells. TCRbeta CDR3 regions were sequenced using the immunoSEQ Assay. Imported from immuneACCESS, the table was reduced by TCRdb to in-frame sequences with V and J called. These copies leave out some clones; in studies compared against another copy, an unresolved V gene accounts for under half, and the cause of the remainder is not known. The table for this sample lists about 52,000 clones; approximately 90% of them were counted only once. The ten largest clones add up to 11% to 15% of the sample.

The trial excluded patients who had a history of autoimmune disease or who were on systemic immunosuppression. In every dose cohort, peripheral blood was drawn for TCR sequencing at baseline, cycle 4 day 1, and cycle 7 day 1. Samples came from an open-label, multicenter, first-in-human phase I dose-escalation trial of ivuxolimab. Adults with locally advanced or metastatic melanoma, renal cell, hepatocellular, or head and neck squamous cell carcinoma were enrolled in the trial. Before TCR sequencing, CD4+ and CD8+ T cells were separately sorted from peripheral blood. The sample is drawn from a study of OX40 agonist ivuxolimab in advanced cancers. Broadly, across the study: Ivuxolimab was a fully human IgG2 agonistic monoclonal antibody targeting the costimulatory receptor OX40 (CD134). Intravenous ivuxolimab was administered to patients every 2 weeks at six dose levels: 0.01, 0.1, 0.3, 1.5, 3 and 10 mg/kg. Of the 50 or so patients in dose escalation, about 19 had hepatocellular carcinoma, approximately 15 had melanoma, 9 had renal cell carcinoma and 9 had head and neck cancer. A male proportion of roughly 80% and a mean age of roughly 58 years, ranging from 23 to 79, were recorded for the dose-escalation cohort. Patients were allowed to have had prior anti-PD-1, anti-PD-L1 or anti-CTLA-4 therapy, and around 41% of the dose-escalation patients had previously received checkpoint inhibitors. Partial responses occurred in three dose-escalation patients: two with cutaneous melanoma and one with hepatocellular carcinoma. The point of sequencing TCRbeta in the periphery was to test whether ivuxolimab changed TCR sequence diversity and drove clonal T-cell expansion. The paper describes the monotherapy dose-escalation part (N = 52 patients) of the phase I trial of ivuxolimab. What the study reported, not specific to this receptor: Clonal expansion of both CD4+ and CD8+ blood T cells was observed from baseline to week 6 at doses 0.1 to 3.0 mg/kg. The antigen specificity of the clonally expanded peripheral T cells was not determined. In partial responders in the 0.1-3.0 mg/kg groups, normalized peripheral clonal expansion was found to be among the lowest, especially among CD8+ T cells. Low levels of normalized T-cell clonal expansion were also seen in some patients who did not respond. After ivuxolimab, more expanded clones were found on average in CD8+ T cells than in CD4+ T cells.

The clonotype comes from an adult with an advanced solid tumor such as melanoma, head and neck, liver or kidney cancer. The specimen comprised CD4+ or CD8+ T cells sorted from blood, sampled in a trial of the OX40 agonist ivuxolimab. The chain is assembled from TRBV19 and TRBJ1-5; TRBD1 might be the D gene, on 5 matching bases. The encoded CDR3 is CASRDSNQPQHF. The sequenced DNA is TGTGCCAGCAGGGATAGCAATCAGCCCCAGCATTTT.